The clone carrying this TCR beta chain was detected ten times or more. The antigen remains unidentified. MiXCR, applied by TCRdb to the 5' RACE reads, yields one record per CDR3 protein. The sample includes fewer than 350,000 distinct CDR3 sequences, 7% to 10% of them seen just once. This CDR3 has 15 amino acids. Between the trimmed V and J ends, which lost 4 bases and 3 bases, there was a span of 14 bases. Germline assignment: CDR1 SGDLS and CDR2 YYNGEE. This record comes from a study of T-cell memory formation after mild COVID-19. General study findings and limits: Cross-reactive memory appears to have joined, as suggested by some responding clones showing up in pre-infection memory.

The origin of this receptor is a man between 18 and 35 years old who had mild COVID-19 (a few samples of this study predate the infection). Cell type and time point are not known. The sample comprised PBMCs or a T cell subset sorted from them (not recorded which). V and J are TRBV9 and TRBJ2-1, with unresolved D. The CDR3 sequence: CASSTQGSGYNEQFF. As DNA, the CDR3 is TGTGCCAGCAGCACCCAAGGGTCAGGCTACAATGAGCAGTTCTTC.